This TCR beta chain emerged from a study of OX40 agonist ivuxolimab in advanced cancers. Study background: Participants, 70% to 90% male, averaged around 60 years of age, ranging from about 23 to 85.

The assay was immunoSEQ multiplex PCR, and TCRdb's table has in-frame clones only and misses some. This sample carries some 100,000 clones, roughly 89% of them seen once, and the ten largest clones take roughly 0.15%. As for this clone: Its target is unknown.

Study-level points and caveats: On average, CD8+ T cells had more expanded clones than CD4+.

Systemic immunosuppression or autoimmune disease history was grounds to exclude patients. The source is an adult with an advanced solid tumor such as melanoma, head and neck, liver or kidney cancer. The sample here was CD4+ or CD8+ T cells sorted from blood, taken in a trial of the OX40 agonist ivuxolimab.

The CDR3 sequence is CASSPGIVGDTQYF. The CDR3 DNA sequence: TGTGCCAGCTCACCGGGAATAGTGGGCGATACGCAGTATTTT. The chain has TRBV18 and TRBJ2-3; D ambiguous. The length of the CDR3 is 14 residues. Trimming took off 3 bases at V and 6 bases at J, with 13 bases between the two ends. Per the germline V gene, CDR1 is KGHSH and CDR2 is LQKENI.